These 3 T cell receptor beta chains were all obtained from the same sample, sequenced in a study of T-cell reconstitution after alpha-beta-depleted transplantation in children. Molecular barcoding with unique molecular identifiers was used for the TCRbeta library. TCRdb passed the PCR reads through MiXCR, listing each CDR3 protein once. This sample yields some 240,000 distinct CDR3 sequences, of which around 13% are seen a single time; roughly 2.6% belongs to the top ten. The sample in question was PBMCs from the stem cell graft donor, obtained from the stem cell graft. These receptors all come from a human donor who donated a stem cell graft to a child with acute lymphoblastic leukemia.

Only a few counts were recorded for this clonotype. The chain combines TRBV2 with TRBJ2-1, with D hard to call. CDR3 length: 12 amino acids. Trimming took 10 bases from V and 4 from J, leaving 11 bases between them. Per germline, CDR1 SNHLY and CDR2 FYNNEI. The CDR3 nucleotides read TGTGCCACCCCCGGGCCATACAATGAGCAGTTCTTC. Translation: CATPGPYNEQFF.

This clonotype was detected ten times or more. V and J are TRBV10-3 and TRBJ2-7; 9 bases are a match to TRBD1. Germline CDR1 is ENHRY and CDR2 is SYGVKD. Trimming removed 6 bases from V and 5 bases from J; junction bases left unmatched: 5. The CDR3 runs 13 residues. CDR3 nucleotides: TGTGCCATCAGCAGGACAGGGGACCACGAGCAGTACTTC. Translated: CAISRTGDHEQYF.

At least ten counts were recorded for this clonotype. The V and J genes are TRBV27 and TRBJ2-5; tentative D call: TRBD2 (6 bases). The CDR3 has 14 residues. CDR1 MNHEY and CDR2 SMNVEV come from the germline V gene (reference sequence). Trimming left V 1 base short and J 5 bases short, with 11 bases between. DNA for the CDR3: TGTGCCAGCAGTTTATACGGGACTGATGAGACCCAGTACTTC. Translation: CASSLYGTDETQYF.